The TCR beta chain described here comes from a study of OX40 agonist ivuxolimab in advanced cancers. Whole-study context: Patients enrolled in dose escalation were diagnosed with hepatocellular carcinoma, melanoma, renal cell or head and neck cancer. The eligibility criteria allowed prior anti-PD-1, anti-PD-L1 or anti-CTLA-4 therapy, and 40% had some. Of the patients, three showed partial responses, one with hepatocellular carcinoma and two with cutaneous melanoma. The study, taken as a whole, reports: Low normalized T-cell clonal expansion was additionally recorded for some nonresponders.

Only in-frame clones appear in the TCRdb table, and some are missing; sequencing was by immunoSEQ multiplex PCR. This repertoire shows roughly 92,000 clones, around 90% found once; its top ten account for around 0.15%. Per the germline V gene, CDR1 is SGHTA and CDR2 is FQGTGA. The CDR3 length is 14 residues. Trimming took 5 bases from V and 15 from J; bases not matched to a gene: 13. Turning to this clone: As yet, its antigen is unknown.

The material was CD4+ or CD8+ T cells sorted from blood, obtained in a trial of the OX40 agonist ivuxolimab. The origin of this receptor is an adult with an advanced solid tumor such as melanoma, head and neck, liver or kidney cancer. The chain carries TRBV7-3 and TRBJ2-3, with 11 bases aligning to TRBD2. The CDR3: CASSPGLAGSHPYF. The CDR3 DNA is TGTGCCAGCAGCCCTGGACTAGCGGGTTCCCACCCCTATTTT. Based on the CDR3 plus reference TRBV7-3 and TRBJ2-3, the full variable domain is GAGVSQTPSNKVTEKGKYVELRCDPISGHTALYWYRQSLGQGPEFLIYFQGTGAADDSGLPNDRFFAVRPEGSVSTLKIQRTERGDSAVYLCASSPGLAGSHPYFGPGTRLTVL.